These 23 T cell receptor beta chains were all obtained from the same sample, sequenced in a study of blood T cell repertoires in COVID-19. Only in-frame clones appear in the TCRdb table, and some are missing; sequencing was by immunoSEQ multiplex PCR. This sample has some 100,000 clones, with roughly 92% found just once. The source material was peripheral blood. These receptors were obtained from a woman in her fifties or sixties with active COVID-19.

The rearrangement uses TRBV7-2 and TRBJ2-7, with 11 bases matching TRBD2. The CDR3 loop spans 15 amino acids. CDR1 is SGHTA, CDR2 FQGNSA, per germline. V dropped 5 bases and J dropped 4; count of bases not matched to a gene: 7. For the CDR3, the DNA is TGTGCCAGCAGCCCCTCCGGGACTAGCGGTTACGAGCAGTACTTC. Translated, it gives CASSPSGTSGYEQYF.

V and J are TRBV12-5 and TRBJ2-7; unclear D gene. The ends were cut back, 5 bases at V and 0 bases at J, with 11 bases in the middle. In germline, CDR1 is LGHNT, CDR2 FRNRAP. CDR3 length equals 14 residues. For the CDR3, the DNA is TGTGCTAGTGGTCTGACGGAGTTCTCCTACGAGCAGTACTTC. Protein sequence: CASGLTEFSYEQYF.

V and J are TRBV4-1 and TRBJ2-1; 7 nucleotides agree with TRBD2. The trim removed 2 bases at V and 3 bases at J, leaving 4 bases unmatched. The CDR3 is made up of 15 amino acids. Germline V gene sequence: CDR1 MGHRA, CDR2 YSYEKL. The CDR3 reads CASSQMPGGYNEQFF. CDR3 nucleotides: TGCGCCAGCAGCCAAATGCCGGGAGGCTACAATGAGCAGTTCTTC.

The chain couples TRBV6-5 to TRBJ2-7, with 11 bases fitting TRBD1. The V gene's germline CDR1 is MNHEY and CDR2 SVGAGI. The CDR3 extends over 15 amino acids. With V trimmed by 5 bases and J by 2 bases, 5 bases remained unmatched. The CDR3 protein is CASSRDRGKAYEQYF. Written as DNA, the CDR3 is TGTGCCAGCAGTAGGGACAGGGGGAAGGCCTACGAGCAGTACTTC.

The J gene is TRBJ2-7, the V gene TRBV7-2, with 10 bases lining up with TRBD2. CDR1 SGHTA and CDR2 FQGNSA come from the germline V gene. This CDR3 spans 16 amino acids. Trimming removed 5 bases from V and 3 bases from J; junction bases left unmatched: 10. The CDR3 nucleotides read TGTGCCAGCAGCGAAACTCTAGCGGGGGACCGCTACGAGCAGTACTTC. It specifies CASSETLAGDRYEQYF.

The CDR3 nucleotides are TGTGCCAGCAGCTTAGCCGGGGAGAGGTGGACAGGGGGCTCTCGAGAGCAGTACTTC. This translates into CASSLAGERWTGGSREQYF. V is TRBV7-9 and J is TRBJ2-7; 11 bases are shared with TRBD1. CDR3 length equals 19 residues. Germline CDR1 reads SEHNR; CDR2 reads FQNEAQ (reference sequence). V gave up 0 bases and J gave up 7 bases; unmatched junction bases: 17.

The chain is built from TRBV7-9 and TRBJ2-1, with TRBD2 matching 9 bases. Germline CDR1 and CDR2: SEHNR and FQNEAQ (reference sequence). V shed 4 bases, J shed 7 bases, and the junction held 8 bases outside the gene matches. The CDR3 consists of 15 residues. Written as DNA, the CDR3 is TGTGCCAGCAGCTCGAGCGGGGGGCCCGGAAATGAGCAGTTCTTC. Protein: CASSSSGGPGNEQFF.

J is TRBJ1-2 and V is TRBV25-1, with D tentatively TRBD1 (5 bases). This CDR3 is 13 amino acids long. Germline V gene lookup returns CDR1 MGHDK and CDR2 SYGVNS. V lost 6 bases to trimming and J lost 3 bases, with 11 bases between them. CDR3 sequence reads: CASSSGFDYGYTF. DNA of the CDR3: TGTGCCAGCAGCTCAGGGTTCGACTATGGCTACACCTTC.

This rearrangement joins TRBV15 to TRBJ1-6, with TRBD1 identical over 7 bases. The CDR3 is 15 residues long. CDR1 and CDR2 from the germline V gene are LNHNV and YYDKDF (reference sequence). V trimming: 3 bases; J trimming: 4 bases; junction bases outside the gene matches: 3. The CDR3 sequence is CATSRRQGYNSPLHF. The CDR3 nucleotides read TGTGCCACCAGCAGGCGACAGGGTTATAATTCACCCCTCCACTTT.

CDR3 coding DNA: TGTGCCAGCAGACCCGGCGGCAGTCTGGAGACCCAGTACTTC. Protein product: CASRPGGSLETQYF. The chain couples TRBV6-6 to TRBJ2-5; D remains ambiguous. Deletions cut 6 bases from V and 5 bases from J, with 16 bases between. CDR3 size: 14 residues. Germline CDR1 reads MNHNY; CDR2 reads SVGAGI (reference sequence).

The rearrangement links TRBV9 to TRBJ1-1; D is undetermined. The CDR3 spans 12 residues. V lost 4 bases and J lost 2, with 6 bases in between. The germline CDR1 and CDR2 sequences are SGDLS and YYNGEE. In nucleotides, the CDR3 is TGTGCCAGCAGCTCGAGAAACACTGAAGCTTTCTTT. It specifies CASSSRNTEAFF.

The chain uses TRBV7-2 and TRBJ2-4; maybe TRBD2 (6 bases). The ends were cut back, 5 bases at V and 6 bases at J, with 14 bases in the middle. Per the germline V gene, CDR1 is SGHTA and CDR2 is FQGNSA. This CDR3 spans 14 amino acids. The chain's CDR3 is CASSPGEGRNIQYF. The CDR3 DNA sequence: TGTGCCAGCAGCCCGGGAGAGGGAAGAAACATTCAGTACTTC.

CDR3 coding DNA: TGTGCCAGCAGCCAACAAATGAACACTGAAGCTTTCTTT. This codes for CASSQQMNTEAFF. V gene TRBV14 combines with J gene TRBJ1-1; D gene uncertain. CDR3 length: 13 residues. Germline CDR1 reads SGHDN; CDR2 reads FVKESK. V was trimmed by 2 bases and J by 0 bases, leaving 4 bases between them. The whole variable domain, filled in from reference TRBV14 and TRBJ1-1, reads EAGVTQFPSHSVIEKGQTVTLRCDPISGHDNLYWYRRVMGKEIKFLLHFVKESKQDESGMPNNRFLAERTGGTYSTLKVQPAELEDSGVYFCASSQQMNTEAFFGQGTRLTVV.

CDR3 bases: TGTGCCTGGAGAACAGGGGGAAACCAAGAGACCCAGTACTTC. This codes for CAWRTGGNQETQYF. This chain joins TRBV30 and TRBJ2-5; 8 bases align to TRBD1. V lost 3 bases, J lost 0 bases, and 3 bases stayed unmatched. The CDR3 runs 14 residues. Germline V CDR1 and CDR2: GTSNPN, SVGIG (reference sequence).

The chain recombines TRBV5-1 with TRBJ2-5, with D tentatively TRBD2 (6 bases). V shed 4 bases and J shed 5 bases, with 12 bases lying between them. This CDR3 contains 13 residues. Germline-derived CDR1 and CDR2 are SGHRS and YFSETQ. CDR3 sequence reads: CASSPDGGETQYF. The CDR3 DNA sequence: TGCGCCAGCAGCCCGGACGGAGGGGAGACCCAGTACTTC.

On this clone: The germline gene is not matched at one end of the junction; a read error may be the cause. The V gene is TRBV29-1, the J gene TRBJ1-2, with 7 bases aligning to TRBD1. The germline V gene encodes CDR1 SQVTM and CDR2 ANQGSEA. The CDR3 consists of 13 residues. CDR3 protein: CSVEANRGRGYTF. Written as DNA, the CDR3 is TGCAGCGTCGAAGCAAACAGGGGTAGAGGCTACACCTTC. The full variable domain, rest sourced from reference TRBV29-1 and TRBJ1-2, is SAVISQKPSRDICQRGTSLTIQCQVDSQVTMMFWYRQQPGQSLTLIATANQGSEATYESGFVIDKFPISRPNLTFSTLTVSNMSPEDSSIYLCSVEANRGRGYTFGSGTRLTVV.

The rearrangement uses TRBV2 and TRBJ2-3; TRBD1 matches at 10 bases. The CDR3 has 15 amino acids. CDR1 SNHLY and CDR2 FYNNEI come from the germline V gene. V lost 5 bases, J lost 2 bases, and 4 bases stayed unmatched. The CDR3 is CASSLDRGDTDTQYF. The DNA for the CDR3 is TGTGCCAGCAGTTTGGACAGGGGGGACACAGATACGCAGTATTTT.

The chain employs TRBV15 and TRBJ1-5, with a tentative D call TRBD1 (5 bases). The CDR3 has 15 residues. Between the trimmed V and J ends, which lost 0 bases and 6 bases, there was a span of 12 bases. The germline V gene has CDR1 LNHNV and CDR2 YYDKDF (reference sequence). This CDR3 reads CATSRDAGGGQPQHF. The DNA of the CDR3 is TGTGCCACCAGCAGAGATGCCGGGGGAGGTCAGCCCCAGCATTTT.

The V gene is TRBV7-9, the J gene TRBJ1-6; unclear D gene. Trimming shortened V by 5 bases and J by 7 bases, and 15 bases separated the two germline ends. The CDR3 consists of 15 residues. Germline values: CDR1 SEHNR, CDR2 FQNEAQ (reference sequence). Written as DNA, the CDR3 is TGTGCCAGCAGCGGGCAGGCAAACTTAAATTCACCCCTCCACTTT. Encoded protein: CASSGQANLNSPLHF.

The table lists this clone with a count of one. This sequence joins TRBV27 and TRBJ1-2; D perhaps matches TRBD1 (6 bases). Between the trimmed V and J ends, which lost 4 bases and 5 bases, there was a span of 11 bases. From germline, CDR1 is MNHEY and CDR2 SMNVEV (reference sequence). This CDR3 comprises 13 residues. The CDR3 is CASSSYGQYGYTF. DNA of the CDR3: TGTGCCAGCAGTTCCTATGGACAGTATGGCTACACCTTC.

The V and J genes are TRBV5-1 and TRBJ1-1, with D possibly matching TRBD1 (6 bases). Germline lookup yields CDR1 SGHRS and CDR2 YFSETQ. V was pared by 1 base and J by 6 bases, with 10 bases between. The CDR3 runs to 13 residues. CDR3: CASSLPGTPEAFF. CDR3 DNA sequence: TGCGCCAGCAGCTTGCCTGGGACACCTGAAGCTTTCTTT.

The chain uses TRBV5-5 and TRBJ2-1; tentative D call: TRBD1 (5 bases). Germline-derived CDR1 and CDR2 are SGHKS and YYEKEE (reference sequence). The CDR3 is made up of 11 amino acids. V was shortened by 5 bases and J by 12 bases, with 12 bases between the two germline ends. CDR3 in amino acids: CASSYLGPQFF. The CDR3 DNA is TGTGCCAGCAGTTATTTGGGGCCGCAGTTCTTC. Combining the CDR3 with reference TRBV5-5 and TRBJ2-1 gives the whole variable domain DAGVTQSPTHLIKTRGQQVTLRCSPISGHKSVSWYQQVLGQGPQFIFQYYEKEERGRGNFPDRFSARQFPNYSSELNVNALLLGDSALYLCASSYLGPQFFGPGTRLTVL.

CDR3 loop: CASSFNLNTEAFF. CDR3 bases: TGTGCCAGCAGTTTTAACTTGAACACTGAAGCTTTCTTT. V is TRBV12-3 or TRBV12-4 and J is TRBJ1-1; D call uncertain. V was pared by 3 bases and J by 0 bases, with 5 bases between. The CDR3 covers 13 residues.